The next 22 T cell receptor beta chains were all read from a single sample in a study of cytomegalovirus exposure and HLA in healthy donors (dated by TCRdb to between 2016 and 2019). Libraries were made using the immunoSEQ multiplex PCR assay. The multiplex PCR relied on a mix of 60 forward primers for TCR Vbeta segments and 13 reverse primers for TCR Jbeta segments. Held by TCRdb, this immuneACCESS table contains in-frame sequences only and omits some clones. Under half of the omission traces to an unresolved V gene where checked; the cause of the rest is unknown. The sample has more than 90,000 clones on record, around 74% of them singletons. Of the sample, around 7% falls within the top ten clones. The sequenced sample was PBMCs. These receptors were obtained from a man aged 35 to 55 in good health and CMV-seropositive.

The CDR3 reads CASSLGPSGNTDTQYF. DNA of the CDR3: TGCGCCAGCAGCTTAGGGCCTAGCGGAAACACAGATACGCAGTATTTT. The chain carries TRBV5-1 and TRBJ2-3, with TRBD2 matching over 7 bases. The V segment lost 2 bases and the J segment 2 bases; nucleotides outside the gene matches: 8. The CDR3 has 16 amino acids. Germline loops: CDR1 SGHRS, CDR2 YFSETQ. The full variable domain, in which reference TRBV5-1 and TRBJ2-3 provide the parts outside the CDR3, is KAGVTQTPRYLIKTRGQQVTLSCSPISGHRSVSWYQQTPGQGLQFLFEYFSETQRNKGNFPGRFSGRQFSNSRSEMNVSTLELGDSALYLCASSLGPSGNTDTQYFGPGTRLTVL.

This clone was observed a handful of times. The V call is TRBV7-3, the J call TRBJ2-2; D may be TRBD1 (7 bases). Germline loops: CDR1 SGHTA, CDR2 FQGTGA. This CDR3 region has 17 residues. Trimming removed 5 bases at V and 4 bases at J, with 20 bases between. The CDR3 region is CASSPDFRGAPTGELFF. CDR3 coding DNA: TGTGCCAGCAGCCCAGACTTCAGGGGGGCCCCCACCGGGGAGCTGTTTTTT. The full variable domain, its missing parts supplied by reference TRBV7-3 and TRBJ2-2, is GAGVSQTPSNKVTEKGKYVELRCDPISGHTALYWYRQSLGQGPEFLIYFQGTGAADDSGLPNDRFFAVRPEGSVSTLKIQRTERGDSAVYLCASSPDFRGAPTGELFFGEGSRLTVL.

This CDR3 is CASSLGGTGNEKLFF. The CDR3 DNA reads TGTGCCAGCAGTTTGGGAGGGACGGGTAATGAAAAACTGTTTTTT. The chain is built from TRBV28 and TRBJ1-4, with a tentative D call TRBD1 (5 bases). The CDR3 sequence is 15 residues long. Trimming took 3 bases from V and 4 from J, leaving 12 bases between them. CDR1 is MDHEN, CDR2 SYDVKM, per germline.

This rearrangement joins TRBV5-1 to TRBJ2-2; the match to TRBD2 covers 8 bases. The germline gives CDR1 SGHRS, CDR2 YFSETQ. This CDR3 is built from 17 residues. The V gene end was trimmed by 5 bases and the J gene end by 3 bases; junction bases not matched to a gene: 12. The CDR3 loop reads CASSPNPPGGDTGELFF. CDR3 sequence (DNA): TGCGCCAGCAGTCCTAATCCTCCGGGAGGGGACACCGGGGAGCTGTTTTTT.

This chain joins TRBV6-1 and TRBJ2-2, with D perhaps TRBD1 (5 bases). Germline CDR1 and CDR2: MNHNS and SASEGT. The CDR3 runs to 14 residues. Trimming removed 3 bases at V and 0 bases at J, with 5 bases between. The CDR3 region is CASSETANTGELFF. The CDR3 DNA reads TGTGCCAGCAGTGAGACAGCGAACACCGGGGAGCTGTTTTTT.

The sample holds a few counts of this clone. The chain couples TRBV19 to TRBJ2-7, with TRBD1 as a possible D gene (5 bases). This CDR3 is built from 13 residues. Germline-derived CDR1 and CDR2 are LNHDA and SQIVND (reference sequence). Trimming pared 1 base from V and 6 bases from J, leaving 10 bases between. CDR3 residues: CASSIGTSGEQYF. CDR3 sequence (DNA): TGTGCCAGTAGTATAGGGACATCTGGCGAGCAGTACTTC.

Here the CDR3 reads CASSWGQGRNEKLFF. The CDR3 DNA follows: TGCGCCAGCAGCTGGGGACAGGGGAGGAATGAAAAACTGTTTTTT. The genes are TRBV5-1 and TRBJ1-4; 10 bases are shared with TRBD1. The germline gives CDR1 SGHRS, CDR2 YFSETQ. This CDR3 comprises 15 residues. With 3 bases clipped from V and 5 bases from J, the junction kept 4 bases outside the gene matches.

The table lists this clone with a count of one. The rearrangement uses TRBV28 and TRBJ2-7; a weak D match, TRBD2 (7 bases). From germline, CDR1 is MDHEN and CDR2 SYDVKM. The CDR3 has 15 residues. V lost 6 bases and J lost 5, with 20 bases in between. CDR3 loop: CASSFGEGGKNEQYF. As DNA, the CDR3 is TGTGCCAGCAGCTTTGGGGAGGGGGGGAAAAACGAGCAGTACTTC.

The rearrangement uses TRBV10-3 and TRBJ2-2, with 12 bases that match TRBD2. Germline values: CDR1 ENHRY, CDR2 SYGVKD. V lost 4 bases, J lost 5 bases, and 5 bases stayed unmatched. The CDR3 extends over 16 amino acids. In DNA form, the CDR3 reads TGTGCCATCAGTGGACTAGCGGGAGTCAGAACCGGGGAGCTGTTTTTT. Its protein is CAISGLAGVRTGELFF.

The chain joins TRBV19 to TRBJ1-2; 7 bases map to TRBD1. The CDR3 covers 12 residues. In germline, CDR1 is LNHDA, CDR2 SQIVND (reference sequence). The V and J ends lost 7 bases and 2 bases, in that order; junction bases with no gene match: 1. The CDR3 protein is CASTGGNYGYTF. CDR3 nucleotides: TGTGCCAGTACAGGGGGGAACTATGGCTACACCTTC. Together with reference TRBV19 and TRBJ1-2, the CDR3 gives the full variable domain: DGGITQSPKYLFRKEGQNVTLSCEQNLNHDAMYWYRQDPGQGLRLIYYSQIVNDFQKGDIAEGYSVSREKKESFPLTVTSAQKNPTAFYLCASTGGNYGYTFGSGTRLTVV.

The chain is built from TRBV21-1 and TRBJ2-7; no check of the table's D call, TRBD1, against the DNA was made. TRBV21-1 corresponds to a pseudogene. This CDR3 has 15 amino acids. Here the CDR3 reads CASSHRDRGLVEQYF. DNA for the CDR3: TGTGCCAGCAGCCACCGGGACAGGGGGCTAGTCGAGCAGTACTTC.

This sequence joins TRBV27 and TRBJ2-6; 10 bases line up with TRBD2. J lost 3 bases, V lost 2 bases, and 7 bases had no gene match. CDR3 length: 18 residues. CDR1 MNHEY and CDR2 SMNVEV come from the germline V gene (reference sequence). CDR3 DNA: TGTGCCAGCAGTTTAGATAGAGCGGGGGGGCTTGGGGCCAACGTCCTGACTTTC. As protein: CASSLDRAGGLGANVLTF.

This clone came up a few times. This chain connects TRBV29-1 to TRBJ1-4; possibly TRBD1 for D (5 bases). The CDR3 is 14 residues long. CDR1 and CDR2 (germline): SQVTM, ANQGSEA. V lost 5 bases, J lost 6 bases, and 16 bases lay in between. This CDR3 reads CSVFNSGTDEKLFF. The CDR3 DNA reads TGCAGCGTTTTTAATTCCGGGACTGATGAAAAACTGTTTTTT.

The chain links TRBV10-1 to TRBJ2-2; 9 bases agree with TRBD1. V lost 6 bases to trimming and J lost 5 bases; unmatched junction nucleotides: 7. The CDR3 is made up of 15 amino acids. Germline values: CDR1 WNHNN, CDR2 SYGVQD (reference sequence). CDR3 nucleotide sequence: TGCGCCAGCAGACCCGGGACAGGGAGTACCGGGGAGCTGTTTTTT. This translates into CASRPGTGSTGELFF.

V and J are TRBV5-4 and TRBJ1-4; weak D call: TRBD1 (5 bases). CDR1 is SGHNT and CDR2 is YYREEE in the germline V gene (reference sequence). There are 14 residues in the CDR3. Trimming took off 1 base at V and 8 bases at J, with 12 bases between the two ends. The CDR3 nucleotides are TGTGCCAGCAGCTTGAGTGGGGCGGAAGAAAAACTGTTTTTT. Translating gives CASSLSGAEEKLFF.

This chain connects TRBV6-5 to TRBJ2-3, with 7 bases fitting TRBD2. Unmatched junction bases numbered 5, after V lost 0 bases and J lost 5 bases. Germline assignment: CDR1 MNHEY and CDR2 SVGAGI. The CDR3 runs to 15 residues. This chain's CDR3 is CASSYSVAGLDTQYF. In DNA, the CDR3 is TGTGCCAGCAGTTACTCGGTAGCGGGCTTAGATACGCAGTATTTT.

This clone has just one count. The chain joins TRBV29-1 to TRBJ2-7; the match to TRBD2 covers 8 bases. Trimming cost V 0 bases and J 0 bases; bases outside gene matches: 4. Germline CDR1 reads SQVTM; CDR2 reads ANQGSEA. The CDR3 has 15 residues. CDR3 DNA: TGCAGCGTTGAAGAGCCGGGACTAGTCTCCTACGAGCAGTACTTC. Its translation is CSVEEPGLVSYEQYF.

The chain joins TRBV5-4 to TRBJ1-2; 9 bases map to TRBD1. The germline V gene encodes CDR1 SGHNT and CDR2 YYREEE (reference sequence). After removal of 3 bases from V and 7 bases from J, the junction contained 1 base not matched to a gene. The CDR3 has 12 residues. Here the CDR3 reads CASSSGQGGYTF. The CDR3 DNA is TGTGCCAGCAGCTCGGGACAGGGTGGCTACACCTTC.

This clone was recorded a few times. V gene TRBV5-1 combines with J gene TRBJ1-3; 7 bases agree with TRBD1. The CDR3 spans 13 residues. CDR1 and CDR2 from the germline V gene are SGHRS and YFSETQ. V trimming: 5 bases; J trimming: 4 bases; junction bases outside the gene matches: 3. CDR3 region: CASSWGQGNTIYF. CDR3 nucleotide sequence: TGCGCCAGCAGTTGGGGACAGGGAAACACCATATATTTT.

CDR3 DNA: TGCAGCGTTGCCGACCCCGGAGGCAGTTCCTACGAGCAGTACTTC. As protein: CSVADPGGSSYEQYF. The chain couples TRBV29-1 to TRBJ2-7; possible D gene TRBD2, 5 bases. The CDR3 has 15 residues. The V end lost 4 bases, the J end lost 1 base, and 17 bases lay between the germline ends. CDR1 is SQVTM and CDR2 is ANQGSEA in the germline V gene.

The chain employs TRBV19 and TRBJ2-5; D may be TRBD2 (5 bases). From germline, CDR1 is LNHDA and CDR2 SQIVND (reference sequence). The CDR3 has 14 amino acids. With 6 bases removed from V and 11 bases from J, the gap between germline ends came to 22 bases. In DNA, the CDR3 is TGTGCCAGTAGAAGTCGGGCAGACTTTGGGGAGCAGTACTTC. It codes for CASRSRADFGEQYF.

This rearrangement joins TRBV6-1 to TRBJ1-5; a possible D gene is TRBD1 (5 bases). The CDR3 runs to 16 residues. Germline V CDR1 and CDR2: MNHNS, SASEGT. V gave up 0 bases and J gave up 7 bases, with 16 bases separating them. CDR3: CASSEALWGGRQPQHF. The CDR3, as DNA: TGTGCCAGCAGTGAAGCGCTTTGGGGGGGTCGGCAGCCCCAGCATTTT.